Sequencing of this TCR beta chain was carried out in a study of cytomegalovirus exposure and HLA in healthy donors. Study-wide results and caveats: Cytomegalovirus status was reportedly diagnosed by the classifier with high specificity and sensitivity. The majority of TCR sequences were rare, yet some public TCRs appeared in many donors. Altogether, 164 TCR beta chains were recorded as cytomegalovirus-associated. Three of the chains that were CMV-associated were confirmed in vitro to be specific for CMV antigens.

This CDR3 spans 14 amino acids. The V gene end was trimmed by 5 bases and the J gene end by 4 bases; junction bases not matched to a gene: 7. Germline V gene data show CDR1 as MDHEN and CDR2 as SYDVKM. Notes on this clone: Antigen: not known.

This table comes from immunoSEQ multiplex PCR, and its TCRdb copy is limited to in-frame clones, with some not included. Among 150,000 to 170,000 clones listed, about 86% were seen once. This receptor was identified in a human donor in good health. The chain links TRBV28 to TRBJ1-2, with TRBD1 matching 7 bases. Sequences were obtained from PBMCs. Here the CDR3 reads CASSTQGQGYGYTF. The CDR3 DNA reads as TGTGCCAGCAGTACACAGGGGCAGGGCTATGGCTACACCTTC.